These 19 T cell receptor beta chains originate from one sample sequenced in a study of glioma-infiltrating T cells after dendritic cell vaccination. The method was immunoSEQ multiplex PCR; TCRdb's version includes in-frame clones alone and lacks a portion of them. The repertoire holds about 87,000 clones, with roughly 89% as singletons. The sequences come from blood, collected before dendritic cell vaccination. These receptors came from a human donor with glioblastoma.

The chain has TRBV29-1 and TRBJ2-5, with D perhaps TRBD1 (6 bases). CDR1 SQVTM and CDR2 ANQGSEA come from the germline V gene. This CDR3 has 15 amino acids. V lost 0 bases and J lost 5, with 16 bases in between. CDR3 DNA: TGCAGCGTTGAAGACGGGACAAGGGCCGTGGAGACCCAGTACTTC. Translating it yields CSVEDGTRAVETQYF.

This chain joins TRBV5-4 and TRBJ1-5, with a weak D call TRBD1 (5 bases). The CDR3 contains 13 residues. Germline lookup yields CDR1 SGHNT and CDR2 YYREEE (reference sequence). Trimming stripped 4 bases from V and 4 bases from J, with 9 bases between. The CDR3 here is CASSQDRNQPQHF. The CDR3 nucleotides are TGTGCCAGCAGCCAAGACAGAAATCAGCCCCAGCATTTT.

This chain links TRBV2 with TRBJ1-5, with a possible D match to TRBD1 (6 bases). The V and J ends lost 7 bases and 4 bases respectively, with 14 bases between them. This CDR3 comprises 14 residues. Germline V CDR1 and CDR2: SNHLY, FYNNEI. The CDR3 DNA is TGTGCCAGCACGCGGGGGGCACAGAATCAGCCCCAGCATTTT. Translated, it gives CASTRGAQNQPQHF.

V is TRBV6-1 and J is TRBJ2-7, with 10 bases identical to TRBD1. Trimming at V came to 9 bases and at J to 6 bases, leaving 11 bases not matched to a gene. CDR1 is MNHNS, CDR2 SASEGT, per germline. This CDR3 is 14 amino acids long. The CDR3 DNA reads TGTGCCAGTCTGGGGACAGGGGCACCCCGCGAGCAGTACTTC. As protein: CASLGTGAPREQYF.

V usage is TRBV7-9 and J usage is TRBJ1-4; tentatively, D is TRBD1 (6 bases). V was cut by 4 bases and J by 10 bases, with 13 bases left in between. The CDR3 is 13 amino acids. The germline V gene has CDR1 SEHNR and CDR2 FQNEAQ (reference sequence). CDR3 coding DNA: TGTGCCAGCAGCTCGAGTCAAGGGGGAAAACTGTTTTTT. It yields the protein CASSSSQGGKLFF.

The chain employs TRBV7-8 and TRBJ2-5; TRBD2 might be the D (5 bases). The CDR3 consists of 13 residues. The V end lost 5 bases, the J end lost 9 bases, and 16 bases lay between the germline ends. Germline CDR1 is SGHVS and CDR2 is FQNEAQ. CDR3 sequence: CASSPSRAEAQYF. DNA for the CDR3: TGTGCCAGCAGCCCCTCCCGAGCGGAGGCCCAGTACTTC.

V usage is TRBV2 and J usage is TRBJ2-5; 8 bases align to TRBD2. V was clipped by 5 bases and J by 2 bases; unmatched bases: 4. Germline V gene data show CDR1 as SNHLY and CDR2 as FYNNEI. The CDR3 has 14 amino acids. The CDR3 DNA reads as TGTGCCAGCAGTCCGGGACTAGTGCAAGAGACCCAGTACTTC. As protein: CASSPGLVQETQYF.

This rearrangement joins TRBV9 to TRBJ1-1; D might be TRBD1 (5 bases). CDR1 and CDR2 from the germline V gene are SGDLS and YYNGEE. The CDR3 has 14 residues. V was pared by 2 bases and J by 0 bases, with 8 bases between. The CDR3 coding sequence is TGTGCCAGCAGCGTGGGACTTCTGAACACTGAAGCTTTCTTT. Its translation is CASSVGLLNTEAFF. Complete variable domain (other parts from reference TRBV9 and TRBJ1-1): DSGVTQTPKHLITATGQRVTLRCSPRSGDLSVYWYQQSLDQGLQFLIQYYNGEERAKGNILERFSAQQFPDLHSELNLSSLELGDSALYFCASSVGLLNTEAFFGQGTRLTVV.

Only one count was recorded for this clone. This chain links TRBV18 with TRBJ1-4, with 9 bases lining up with TRBD1. Germline CDR1 is KGHSH and CDR2 is LQKENI. The CDR3 has 15 amino acids. V lost 3 bases to trimming and J lost 6 bases; unmatched junction nucleotides: 5. The CDR3 bases are TGTGCCAGCTCACCCACCGGGACAGGGTATGAAAAACTGTTTTTT. The encoded protein is CASSPTGTGYEKLFF.

The rearrangement joins TRBV12-5 to TRBJ2-1; possibly TRBD2 for D (5 bases). Germline CDR1 and CDR2: LGHNT and FRNRAP. The CDR3 runs 12 residues. V gave up 7 bases and J gave up 3 bases, with 7 bases separating them. As DNA, the CDR3 is TGTGCTAGTGCCGGGGTCTACAATGAGCAGTTCTTC. Translated: CASAGVYNEQFF.

The chain recombines TRBV5-1 with TRBJ2-7; a possible D gene is TRBD1 (6 bases). CDR1 SGHRS and CDR2 YFSETQ come from the germline V gene. The length of the CDR3 is 12 residues. Deletions cut 4 bases from V and 7 bases from J, with 12 bases between. CDR3 loop: CASSPQGWEQYF. CDR3 in DNA: TGCGCCAGCAGCCCACAGGGTTGGGAGCAGTACTTC.

The genes are TRBV2 and TRBJ1-6, with a weak D call TRBD1 (6 bases). Trimming took 6 bases from V and 7 from J, leaving 13 bases between them. CDR1 and CDR2 from the germline V gene are SNHLY and FYNNEI. CDR3 length: 14 residues. The CDR3 nucleotides read TGTGCCAGCAGGTGGGACAATATCAATTCACCCCTCCACTTT. Translating gives CASRWDNINSPLHF.

This clone was detected once. This rearrangement joins TRBV27 to TRBJ2-1; 11 bases map to TRBD2. After removal of 3 bases from V and 4 bases from J, the junction contained 5 bases not matched to a gene. Germline CDR1 and CDR2: MNHEY and SMNVEV (reference sequence). This CDR3 spans 16 amino acids. CDR3 DNA sequence: TGTGCCAGCAGTTTCTCAGGACTAGCGGGTTACAATGAGCAGTTCTTC. Amino acids: CASSFSGLAGYNEQFF.

This chain joins TRBV5-1 and TRBJ2-7, with a possible D match to TRBD2 (5 bases). Trimming pared 0 bases from V and 6 bases from J, leaving 25 bases between. The CDR3 covers 18 residues. Germline V gene lookup returns CDR1 SGHRS and CDR2 YFSETQ. The CDR3 DNA reads as TGCGCCAGCAGCTTGGGGACTTACCTGCTAGAGCGTCTGAGCGAGCAGTACTTC. Translation gives CASSLGTYLLERLSEQYF.

The rearrangement uses TRBV15 and TRBJ2-1; TRBD2 is a possible D gene (6 bases). The CDR3 sequence is 14 residues long. The germline V gene encodes CDR1 LNHNV and CDR2 YYDKDF (reference sequence). V dropped 0 bases and J dropped 6 bases, with 9 bases sitting between them. The CDR3 sequence: CATSRDLSGNEQFF. The CDR3 DNA sequence: TGTGCCACCAGCAGAGATCTTAGCGGCAATGAGCAGTTCTTC.

This clone was seen more than once but under ten times. This chain uses TRBV6-1 with TRBJ1-3, with D hard to call. V was cut by 7 bases and J by 8 bases, with 12 bases left in between. Germline CDR1 and CDR2: MNHNS and SASEGT. The CDR3 is made up of 12 amino acids. Written as DNA, the CDR3 is TGTGCCAGCACCTCTGACGCGGACACCATATATTTT. It encodes CASTSDADTIYF.

The V gene is TRBV6-1, the J gene TRBJ2-7; TRBD1 is a possible D gene (6 bases). The CDR3 has 13 amino acids. Per germline, CDR1 MNHNS and CDR2 SASEGT. The V end lost 10 bases, the J end lost 3 bases, and 16 bases lay between the germline ends. The CDR3 DNA sequence: TGTGCCACCCAGAGGGTAGGGGGCTACGAGCAGTACTTC. Translated: CATQRVGGYEQYF.

The V and J genes are TRBV7-2 and TRBJ2-3; maybe TRBD2 (6 bases). Germline CDR1 and CDR2: SGHTA and FQGNSA. The CDR3 covers 14 residues. With 5 bases removed from V and 0 bases from J, the gap between germline ends came to 9 bases. CDR3 residues: CASSPGVSTDTQYF. The CDR3 nucleotides read TGTGCCAGCAGCCCGGGGGTCAGCACAGATACGCAGTATTTT.

This chain connects TRBV4-1 to TRBJ2-7; D is perhaps TRBD1 (6 bases). Germline CDR1 and CDR2: MGHRA and YSYEKL. This CDR3 contains 15 residues. V gave up 4 bases and J gave up 2 bases, with 15 bases separating them. CDR3 amino acids: CASSPQGTGTYEQYF. CDR3 DNA sequence: TGCGCCAGCAGCCCACAAGGAACAGGGACCTACGAGCAGTACTTC.